This T cell receptor (beta chain) was identified in a study of glioma-infiltrating T cells. This clonotype came up many times. Its target is unknown. This CDR3 has 18 residues. Germline V gives CDR1 DFQATT, CDR2 SNEGSKA (reference sequence). The ends lost 3 bases at V and 0 bases at J; junction bases unmatched: 12. Using RNA template, CDR3s of TCR alpha and beta were amplified with iRepertoire arm-PCR. Tissue mRNA or PBMC total RNA, about 85-400 ng, went into one-step reverse transcription and amplification. Via MiXCR, TCRdb re-called the multiplex PCR reads, giving one row per CDR3 protein. The table shows roughly 120,000 distinct CDR3 sequences, with approximately 25% occurring only once. Findings of the study overall: CDR3 overlap between tissue and blood was very small. Non-neoplastic patients had below-expected tissue-blood divergence, while all gliomas exceeded expectation.

The TCR sequence derives from a human donor with low-grade glioma or glioblastoma, undergoing nonglioma brain surgery, or in good health (not recorded which). The specimen was glioma tissue, nonneoplastic brain tissue, or PBMCs (not recorded which). The chain links TRBV20-1 to TRBJ2-3, with 10 bases that match TRBD2. The CDR3 protein is CSARGLGLADPSTDTQYF. CDR3 nucleotides: TGCAGTGCTAGGGGCTTAGGACTAGCGGATCCTAGCACAGATACGCAGTATTTT.